These T cell receptor beta chains were read from a single sample in a study of shared clonotypes between healthy human individuals. Clones were sequenced by immunoSEQ multiplex PCR, and TCRdb holds only the in-frame ones, with some missing. The data hold 2 million to 2.5 million clones, with 93% observed a single time. The sequenced sample consisted of naive CD4+ T cells from PBMCs. The receptors originated from a man aged 18 to 35 in good health. Some clones in this sample may be carry-over from other donors' samples. CDR3s include the opening cysteine and the closing phenylalanine or tryptophan. A D gene is named only where the DNA matches it firmly. Clone size is given for some rows only: seen once, a few or many times, or a class if the clone is expanded.

cdr3_length	v_call	clone_size	d_call	j_call	cdr3_aa	cdr3_nt
11	TRBV28	.	.	TRBJ1-2	CASGGAYGYTF	TGTGCCAGTGGGGGGGCCTATGGCTACACCTTC
12	TRBV18	.	.	TRBJ2-5	CASSLFQETQYF	TGTGCCAGCTCACTTTTTCAAGAGACCCAGTACTTC
16	TRBV7-2	.	.	TRBJ2-6	CASSFYKGAGANVLTF	TGTGCCAGCAGCTTCTATAAGGGGGCTGGGGCCAACGTCCTGACTTTC
13	TRBV9	.	.	TRBJ2-3	CASKRQSTDTQYF	TGTGCCAGCAAACGGCAATCCACAGATACGCAGTATTTT
16	TRBV4-3	.	TRBD1	TRBJ1-2	CASSQDSQGALYGYTF	TGCGCCAGCAGCCAAGACTCACAGGGGGCCCTCTATGGCTACACCTTC
14	TRBV4-3	.	.	TRBJ2-7	CASSPAPRHYEQYF	TGCGCCAGCAGCCCCGCTCCTCGGCACTACGAGCAGTACTTC
18	TRBV18	.	.	TRBJ2-2	CASSPGTFGGLNTGELFF	TGTGCCAGCTCACCAGGGACGTTCGGGGGACTGAACACCGGGGAGCTGTTTTTT
12	TRBV25-1	few	.	TRBJ1-2	CASSDSYYGYTF	TGTGCCAGCAGTGATAGTTACTATGGCTACACCTTC
14	TRBV28	.	TRBD2	TRBJ2-7	CASQRPSGTYEQYF	TGTGCCAGCCAGCGTCCTAGCGGGACCTACGAGCAGTACTTC
14	TRBV19	few	.	TRBJ1-2	CASSKPENRRGYTF	TGTGCCAGTAGTAAACCCGAGAATCGGAGGGGCTACACCTTC
16	TRBV4-1	.	.	TRBJ2-7	CASSQDAGSRSYEQYF	TGCGCCAGCAGCCAAGATGCGGGATCGCGCTCCTACGAGCAGTACTTC
15	TRBV5-4	.	TRBD2	TRBJ2-1	CASSLAGDSYNEQFF	TGTGCCAGCAGCTTAGCGGGAGACTCCTACAATGAGCAGTTCTTC
12	TRBV29-1	.	.	TRBJ2-1	CSTAVAPNEQFF	TGCAGCACCGCGGTAGCCCCCAATGAGCAGTTCTTC
15	TRBV7-3	.	TRBD2	TRBJ2-7	CASSLQLAGLHEQYF	TGTGCCAGCAGCTTACAGCTAGCGGGACTCCACGAGCAGTACTTC
11	TRBV20-1	.	.	TRBJ2-5	CSGVPRETQYF	TGCAGTGGTGTACCTCGGGAAACCCAGTACTTC
13	TRBV7-6	.	.	TRBJ2-7	CASSKTSWYEQYF	TGTGCCAGCAGCAAAACTAGCTGGTACGAGCAGTACTTC
15	TRBV5-4	.	.	TRBJ1-3	CASSLGGLSGNTIYF	TGTGCCAGCAGCTTGGGGGGTCTCTCTGGAAACACCATATATTTT
17	TRBV5-4	.	TRBD1	TRBJ2-7	CASSPPTDRGGPYEQYF	TGTGCCAGCAGCCCCCCAACGGACAGGGGCGGACCCTACGAGCAGTACTTC
14	TRBV29-1	.	.	TRBJ2-1	CSVVPARSYNEQFF	TGCAGCGTTGTCCCGGCCCGCTCCTACAATGAGCAGTTCTTC
16	TRBV7-2	.	TRBD2	TRBJ2-1	CASTGASGGEHNEQFF	TGTGCCAGCACCGGGGCTAGCGGGGGGGAACACAATGAGCAGTTCTTC
14	TRBV27	.	.	TRBJ2-1	CASSLLDRNNEQFF	TGTGCCAGCAGTTTATTAGACCGGAACAATGAGCAGTTCTTC
16	TRBV18	.	TRBD2	TRBJ2-7	CASSPQGSGTSDEQYF	TGTGCCAGCTCACCACAGGGATCCGGGACTAGCGACGAGCAGTACTTC
15	TRBV5-1	.	.	TRBJ2-5	CASSWLDSGQETQYF	TGCGCCAGCAGCTGGCTGGACAGTGGTCAAGAGACCCAGTACTTC
13	TRBV5-1	.	.	TRBJ1-3	CASSAWAGNTIYF	TGCGCCAGCAGCGCGTGGGCTGGAAACACCATATATTTT
13	TRBV7-2	once	.	TRBJ2-7	CASSLASFDEQYF	TGTGCCAGCAGCTTAGCCTCATTCGACGAGCAGTACTTC
14	TRBV7-9	.	.	TRBJ2-7	CASSLGGYPHEQYF	TGTGCCAGCAGCTTAGGCGGATATCCCCACGAGCAGTACTTC
15	TRBV28	.	.	TRBJ1-1	CASSYPVWGRTEAFF	TGTGCCAGCAGCTACCCGGTGTGGGGACGAACTGAAGCTTTCTTT
15	TRBV10-3	.	TRBD2	TRBJ2-1	CAISEGLADYNEQFF	TGTGCCATCAGTGAAGGACTAGCGGACTACAATGAGCAGTTCTTC
16	TRBV11-2	.	.	TRBJ1-2	CASSLDPTRANYGYTF	TGTGCCAGCAGCTTAGACCCAACCAGAGCTAACTATGGCTACACCTTC
14	TRBV7-9	.	.	TRBJ1-1	CASRSDSVNTEAFF	TGTGCCAGCAGATCAGACAGTGTGAACACTGAAGCTTTCTTT
14	TRBV29-1	once	.	TRBJ2-2	CSVCNRTNTGELFF	TGCAGCGTTTGTAACAGGACAAACACCGGGGAGCTGTTTTTT
13	TRBV18	.	.	TRBJ2-5	CASSATGRETQYF	TGTGCCAGCTCGGCCACGGGGAGGGAGACCCAGTACTTC
18	TRBV27	once	TRBD2	TRBJ2-2	CASRGTSGRPINTGELFF	TGTGCCAGCAGGGGGACTAGCGGGAGACCTATAAACACCGGGGAGCTGTTTTTT
16	TRBV9	.	.	TRBJ2-1	CASSQEVAGYYNEQFF	TGTGCCAGCAGCCAAGAAGTGGCGGGCTACTACAATGAGCAGTTCTTC
18	TRBV4-1	.	.	TRBJ1-3	CASSRGVLGRGHGNTIYF	TGCGCCAGCAGCAGAGGCGTGTTAGGCAGGGGTCATGGAAACACCATATATTTT
17	TRBV7-9	.	TRBD2	TRBJ2-3	CASSPGLAGATTDTQYF	TGTGCCAGCAGCCCGGGACTAGCGGGAGCGACCACAGATACGCAGTATTTT
17	TRBV5-4	.	.	TRBJ1-3	CASSLAKSGGNLDAIYF	TGTGCCAGCAGCTTGGCTAAGTCCGGTGGAAATCTTGACGCCATATATTTT
16	TRBV19	.	TRBD1	TRBJ2-1	CASSIPRRTGVGEQFF	TGTGCCAGTAGTATCCCAAGACGGACAGGAGTGGGAGAGCAGTTCTTC
16	TRBV5-1	.	TRBD2	TRBJ2-7	CASSFPSLAGEFEQYF	TGCGCCAGCAGCTTCCCCTCCCTAGCGGGAGAGTTCGAGCAGTACTTC
12	TRBV5-1	.	.	TRBJ2-1	CASSLSRNEQFF	TGCGCCAGCAGCCTCTCCCGGAATGAGCAGTTCTTC
15	TRBV12-2	once	.	TRBJ2-1	CASRLGLAPYNEQFF	TGTGCAAGTCGCTTAGGACTAGCTCCATACAATGAGCAGTTCTTC